This T cell receptor beta chain was documented in a study of breast tumors, draining lymph nodes, adjacent tissues. Findings and limits, study-wide: Findings are consistent with lymph node origin and intratumoral expansion of most tumor T cells. Luminal-like breast cancer showed significantly higher tumor–nontumor repertoire similarity than basal-like.

This clonotype was found many times. As yet, its antigen is unknown. TCRdb re-called the multiplex PCR reads through MiXCR, storing one row per CDR3 protein. The data hold tens of thousands of distinct CDR3 sequences, with around 23% observed a single time. The material sequenced was breast tumor tissue. This receptor was identified in a female donor with breast cancer. Some clones in this sample may be carry-over from other donors' samples.

Here the CDR3 reads CASSLDNYGYTF. CDR3 in DNA: TGTGCCAGCAGCTTGGATAACTATGGCTACACCTTC. The chain uses TRBV5-6 and TRBJ1-2; no clear D. V dropped 0 bases and J dropped 1 base, with 1 base sitting between them. Germline CDR1 SGHDT, CDR2 YYEEEE. The CDR3 loop spans 12 amino acids. Drawing the rest from reference TRBV5-6 and TRBJ1-2, the complete variable domain is DAGVTQSPTHLIKTRGQQVTLRCSPKSGHDTVSWYQQALGQGPQFIFQYYEEEERQRGNFPDRFSGHQFPNYSSELNVNALLLGDSALYLCASSLDNYGYTFGSGTRLTVV.